This entry features one T cell receptor beta chain sequence. Using immunoSEQ multiplex PCR, the repertoire was profiled, and TCRdb retains in-frame clones only, with some absent. Among about 73,000 clones listed, around nine tenths were seen once. This specimen belongs to a study of cytomegalovirus exposure and HLA in healthy donors. This CDR3 spans 14 amino acids. Trimming removed 4 bases at V and 5 bases at J, with 14 bases between. Germline loops: CDR1 MGHDK, CDR2 SYGVNS. The sequence was obtained from a woman between 18 and 29 years old in good health and CMV-seropositive. This rearrangement joins TRBV25-1 to TRBJ1-1; possibly TRBD1 for D (6 bases). Sequencing was done on a sample of PBMCs. Here the CDR3 reads CASSGDTGRTEAFF. The CDR3 DNA follows: TGTGCCAGCAGTGGCGATACAGGGCGGACTGAAGCTTTCTTT.